Following are 19 T cell receptor beta chains from one sample sequenced in a study of T cells in Graves' hyperthyroidism and ophthalmopathy. It was RNA transcripts that yielded the amplified TCR beta CDR3 regions. During a first-round RT-PCR of the TCR CDR3, the HTBI primer set was used. TCRdb reanalysed the multiplex PCR reads using MiXCR and keeps one entry per CDR3 protein. This sample has a few hundred thousand distinct CDR3 sequences, with about an eighth found just once. The specimen sequenced was blood. These receptor sequences come from a woman aged 35 to 49 with Graves' ophthalmopathy.

This clonotype was detected ten times or more. The genes are TRBV2 and TRBJ1-3; D is unresolved. CDR1 is SNHLY, CDR2 FYNNEI, per germline. The V end lost 6 bases, the J end lost 6 bases, and 12 bases lay between the germline ends. The CDR3 loop spans 13 amino acids. CDR3 nucleotides: TGTGCCAGCAGAGCTCAAATGGCAAACACCATATATTTT. Its protein product is CASRAQMANTIYF.

The J gene is TRBJ2-1, the V gene TRBV5-4; perhaps D is TRBD1 or TRBD2 (5 bases each). The CDR3 is 15 residues long. CDR1 is SGHNT and CDR2 is YYREEE in the germline V gene (reference sequence). V lost 0 bases to trimming and J lost 5 bases, with 12 bases between them. The CDR3 nucleotides are TGTGCCAGCAGCTTGGTGGGGGAGAGAGACAATGAGCAGTTCTTC. Residues: CASSLVGERDNEQFF.

This clonotype was recorded many times. The gene calls are TRBV14 and TRBJ1-1; a possible D gene is TRBD1 (5 bases). CDR1 is SGHDN and CDR2 is FVKESK in the germline V gene. This CDR3 has 15 amino acids. The ends were cut back, 5 bases at V and 2 bases at J, with 15 bases in the middle. The CDR3 DNA sequence: TGTGCCAGCAGCTTCCCGAACGGGGGTAACACTGAAGCTTTCTTT. Its protein is CASSFPNGGNTEAFF.

This clonotype was counted at least ten times. The rearrangement joins TRBV6-1 to TRBJ1-2; no firm D call. CDR3 length: 13 amino acids. Germline CDR1 reads MNHNS; CDR2 reads SASEGT. The V gene lost 5 bases and the J gene lost 10 bases, with 17 bases spanning the gap. The CDR3 spells CASSLREAEIYTF. In DNA, the CDR3 is TGTGCCAGCAGTCTACGGGAGGCCGAGATCTACACCTTC.

The CDR3 region is CASSLAGGGQKLFF. The CDR3, as DNA: TGTGCCAGCAGCTTAGCGGGAGGGGGCCAAAAACTGTTTTTT. V is TRBV7-6 and J is TRBJ1-4; TRBD1 aligns across 7 bases. CDR1 is SGHVS and CDR2 is FNYEAQ in the germline V gene. After removal of 0 bases from V and 9 bases from J, the junction contained 4 bases not matched to a gene. The CDR3 runs to 14 residues.

In this sample, this clonotype turned up a few times. The genes are TRBV19 and TRBJ2-3; D is unresolved. CDR1 is LNHDA and CDR2 is SQIVND in the germline V gene (reference sequence). The CDR3 runs 13 residues. V shed 7 bases and J shed 0 bases, with 8 bases lying between them. Written as DNA, the CDR3 is TGTGCCAGTACTGGAAAGAGCACAGATACGCAGTATTTT. It is translated as CASTGKSTDTQYF.

The chain couples TRBV10-2 to TRBJ2-3; TRBD2 matches 9 bases. Germline values: CDR1 WSHSY, CDR2 SAAADI. The V gene end was trimmed by 4 bases and the J gene end by 0 bases; junction bases not matched to a gene: 8. The CDR3 is made up of 17 amino acids. The CDR3 here is CASSVAGGYSSTDTQYF. The CDR3 coding sequence is TGCGCCAGCAGTGTTGCGGGAGGGTACTCTAGCACAGATACGCAGTATTTT.

J is TRBJ2-5 and V is TRBV4-1; TRBD2 might be the D (5 bases). Germline CDR1 MGHRA, CDR2 YSYEKL. The CDR3 sequence is 16 residues long. Trimming took 0 bases from V and 5 from J, leaving 16 bases between them. CDR3 sequence reads: CASSQEPGRGRETQYF. DNA for the CDR3: TGCGCCAGCAGCCAAGAACCGGGTCGAGGGCGGGAGACCCAGTACTTC.

This clonotype has at least ten counts. The rearrangement links TRBV7-9 to TRBJ2-7, with 10 nucleotides matching TRBD2. The CDR3 length is 18 residues. With V trimmed by 3 bases and J by 0 bases, 11 bases remained unmatched. The germline gives CDR1 SEHNR, CDR2 FQNEAQ (reference sequence). In DNA form, the CDR3 reads TGTGCCAGCAGCTTTCCTCCGGGACTAGCGAAATTCTCCTACGAGCAGTACTTC. Translating it yields CASSFPPGLAKFSYEQYF.

This clonotype has at least ten counts. The chain employs TRBV29-1 and TRBJ1-2, with 9 bases that match TRBD1. CDR1 and CDR2 (germline): SQVTM, ANQGSEA. The CDR3 totals 13 residues. Unmatched junction bases numbered 9, after V lost 5 bases and J lost 8 bases. The CDR3 coding sequence is TGCAGCGTTCAGAAACAGGGGGCTGGGGGCTACACCTTC. Residues: CSVQKQGAGGYTF.

The genes are TRBV28 and TRBJ2-7, with D hard to call. Germline V gene sequence: CDR1 MDHEN, CDR2 SYDVKM. CDR3 length equals 12 residues. V lost 8 bases and J lost 4, with 12 bases in between. The CDR3 spells CASSYGPYEQYF. DNA of the CDR3: TGTGCCAGCTCATACGGGCCTTACGAGCAGTACTTC.

This clonotype was recorded many times. This chain links TRBV19 with TRBJ1-5, with a possible D match to TRBD1 (5 bases). The germline CDR1 and CDR2 sequences are LNHDA and SQIVND (reference sequence). This CDR3 is 14 amino acids long. Deletions cut 5 bases from V and 4 bases from J, with 12 bases between. The CDR3 sequence: CASSPVRENQPQHF. As DNA, the CDR3 is TGTGCCAGTAGTCCGGTCAGGGAAAATCAGCCCCAGCATTTT.

This clonotype occurred a few times. The chain employs TRBV5-1 and TRBJ2-4; TRBD1 matches 7 bases. V dropped 1 base and J dropped 5; count of bases not matched to a gene: 0. The CDR3 length is 13 residues. The germline gives CDR1 SGHRS, CDR2 YFSETQ. The CDR3 nucleotides are TGCGCCAGCAGCTTGACAGGGGAAAACATTCAGTACTTC. Protein sequence: CASSLTGENIQYF.

J is TRBJ2-2 and V is TRBV7-2; a possible D gene is TRBD1 (6 bases). The CDR3 runs to 15 residues. Germline V gene data show CDR1 as SGHTA and CDR2 as FQGNSA. Deletions cut 6 bases from V and 8 bases from J, with 19 bases between. The CDR3 loop is CASRHSGTKGGELFF. CDR3 in DNA: TGTGCCAGCAGACACTCCGGGACAAAAGGAGGGGAGCTGTTTTTT.

The genes are TRBV28 and TRBJ2-5, with TRBD2 identical over 11 bases. With V trimmed by 5 bases and J by 2 bases, 4 bases remained unmatched. Germline CDR1 MDHEN, CDR2 SYDVKM. The CDR3 totals 15 residues. CDR3 loop: CASSVGTSGQETQYF. The CDR3 DNA reads TGTGCCAGCAGTGTTGGGACTAGCGGACAAGAGACCCAGTACTTC.

The CDR3 DNA reads as TGTGCCAGCGTGGGGGTAGCGGGAAGGCAGTATTTT. It translates to CASVGVAGRQYF. The chain uses TRBV2 and TRBJ2-3, with 8 bases identical to TRBD2. Unmatched junction bases numbered 9, after V lost 8 bases and J lost 11 bases. CDR1 is SNHLY, CDR2 FYNNEI, per germline. There are 12 residues in the CDR3.

This clonotype was counted only a few times. V usage is TRBV9 and J usage is TRBJ1-2; tentative D call: TRBD1 (6 bases). V shed 1 base and J shed 1 base, with 11 bases lying between them. The germline V gene encodes CDR1 SGDLS and CDR2 YYNGEE. This CDR3 is built from 15 residues. CDR3 protein: CASSVRDISNYGYTF. CDR3 bases: TGTGCCAGCAGCGTACGGGACATAAGTAACTATGGCTACACCTTC.

In this sample, this clonotype turned up many times. This chain uses TRBV20-1 with TRBJ2-7, with TRBD1 matching over 11 bases. The V gene's germline CDR1 is DFQATT and CDR2 SNEGSKA (reference sequence). After removal of 3 bases from V and 6 bases from J, the junction contained 10 bases not matched to a gene. This CDR3 is 15 amino acids long. The CDR3 nucleotides are TGCAGTGCTAGCGATTTCGGACAGGGGGCGTCCGAGCAGTACTTC. Protein: CSASDFGQGASEQYF.

This clonotype appeared many times. The chain is built from TRBV28 and TRBJ1-1; 8 bases align to TRBD1. Trimming removed 5 bases from V and 5 bases from J; junction bases left unmatched: 7. Germline CDR1 and CDR2: MDHEN and SYDVKM. The CDR3 covers 14 residues. The CDR3 here is CASSPDRAATEAFF. The CDR3 bases are TGTGCCAGCAGTCCGGACAGGGCGGCGACTGAAGCTTTCTTT.